One and the same sample provided the 4 T cell receptor beta chains below, sequenced in a study of blood T cell repertoires in COVID-19. The table came from immunoSEQ multiplex PCR; TCRdb's copy has only in-frame clones and leaves some out. The sample records fewer than 250,000 clones, 70% to 90% being singletons. Sequenced material: PBMCs or T cells enriched from blood (not recorded which). These receptor sequences come from a man aged 25 to 40 who had recovered from COVID-19.

The J gene is TRBJ1-5, the V gene TRBV6-5, with D maybe TRBD1 (6 bases). The V gene lost 6 bases and the J gene lost 8 bases, with 14 bases spanning the gap. The germline V gene has CDR1 MNHEY and CDR2 SVGAGI. This CDR3 is built from 13 residues. CDR3 DNA sequence: TGTGCCAGCAGACGTCACAGGGACGAGCCCCAGCATTTT. This translates into CASRRHRDEPQHF.

The rearrangement links TRBV24-1 to TRBJ2-3; 11 bases align to TRBD1. V trimming: 2 bases; J trimming: 3 bases; junction bases outside the gene matches: 6. Germline CDR1 and CDR2: KGHDR and SFDVKD. The CDR3 is 17 amino acids. The CDR3 bases are TGTGCCACCAGTGATTCTGGGACAGGGGGTCAAACAGATACGCAGTATTTT. Protein: CATSDSGTGGQTDTQYF.

This chain links TRBV9 with TRBJ2-3; 8 bases map to TRBD2. The V gene's germline CDR1 is SGDLS and CDR2 YYNGEE. CDR3 length: 19 residues. V gave up 4 bases and J gave up 2 bases; unmatched junction bases: 18. CDR3 in DNA: TGTGCCAGCAGCCCTAGTCTAGCGGGCCCACCACTATCCACAGATACGCAGTATTTT. Its translation is CASSPSLAGPPLSTDTQYF.

The chain joins TRBV5-8 to TRBJ1-1; no reliable D call. CDR3 length equals 13 residues. Germline CDR1 and CDR2: SGHTS and YDEGEE. V lost 0 bases, J lost 7 bases, and 10 bases lay in between. In nucleotides, the CDR3 is TGTGCCAGCAGCTTGGGGCCGGGGATTGAAGCTTTCTTT. Translated: CASSLGPGIEAFF. Looking up the rest from reference TRBV5-8 and TRBJ1-1 gives the full variable domain: EAGVTQSPTHLIKTRGQQATLRCSPISGHTSVYWYQQALGLGLQFLLWYDEGEERNRGNFPPRFSGRQFPNYSSELNVNALELEDSALYLCASSLGPGIEAFFGQGTRLTVV.